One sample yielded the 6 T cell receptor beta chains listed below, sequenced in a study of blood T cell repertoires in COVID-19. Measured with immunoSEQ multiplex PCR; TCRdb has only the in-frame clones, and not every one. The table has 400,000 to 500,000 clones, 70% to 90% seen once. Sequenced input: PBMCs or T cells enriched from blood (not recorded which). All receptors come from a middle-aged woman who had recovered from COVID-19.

This CDR3 reads CASSYSRGYGYTF. The CDR3 nucleotides are TGTGCCAGCAGTTACTCAAGGGGATATGGCTACACCTTC. The chain is built from TRBV6-5 and TRBJ1-2, with D tentatively TRBD1 (5 bases). This CDR3 spans 13 amino acids. CDR1 and CDR2 (germline): MNHEY, SVGAGI. V lost 0 bases, J lost 5 bases, and 7 bases lay in between.

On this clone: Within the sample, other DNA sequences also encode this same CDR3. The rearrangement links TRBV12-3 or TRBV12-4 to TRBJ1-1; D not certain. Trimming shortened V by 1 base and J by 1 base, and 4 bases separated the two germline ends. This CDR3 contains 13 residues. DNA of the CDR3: TGTGCCAGCAGTTTAGTCAGGAACACTGAAGCTTTCTTT. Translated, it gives CASSLVRNTEAFF.

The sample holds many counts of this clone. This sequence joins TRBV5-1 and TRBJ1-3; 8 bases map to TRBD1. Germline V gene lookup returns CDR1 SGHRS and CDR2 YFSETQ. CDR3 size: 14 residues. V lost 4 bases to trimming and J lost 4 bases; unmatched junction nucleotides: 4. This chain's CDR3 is CASSDRTGGNTIYF. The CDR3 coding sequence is TGCGCCAGCAGCGACCGGACAGGGGGAAACACCATATATTTT.

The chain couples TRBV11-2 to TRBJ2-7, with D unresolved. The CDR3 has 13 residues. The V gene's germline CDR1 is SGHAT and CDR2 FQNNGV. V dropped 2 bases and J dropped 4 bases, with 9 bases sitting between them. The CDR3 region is CASSLLQLYEQYF. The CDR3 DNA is TGTGCCAGCAGCTTACTTCAGTTATACGAGCAGTACTTC.

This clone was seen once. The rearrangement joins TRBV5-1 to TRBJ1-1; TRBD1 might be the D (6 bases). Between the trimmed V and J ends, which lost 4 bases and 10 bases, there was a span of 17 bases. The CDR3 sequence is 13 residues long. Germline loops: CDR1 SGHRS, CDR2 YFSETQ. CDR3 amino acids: CASSPEGGVTAFF. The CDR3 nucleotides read TGCGCCAGCAGCCCCGAAGGGGGGGTCACAGCTTTCTTT.

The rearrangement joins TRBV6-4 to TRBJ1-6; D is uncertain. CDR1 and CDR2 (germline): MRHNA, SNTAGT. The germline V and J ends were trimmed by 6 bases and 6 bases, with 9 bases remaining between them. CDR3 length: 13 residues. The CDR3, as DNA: TGTGCCAGCAGAGAACAGATTAATTCACCCCTCCACTTT. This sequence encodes CASREQINSPLHF.